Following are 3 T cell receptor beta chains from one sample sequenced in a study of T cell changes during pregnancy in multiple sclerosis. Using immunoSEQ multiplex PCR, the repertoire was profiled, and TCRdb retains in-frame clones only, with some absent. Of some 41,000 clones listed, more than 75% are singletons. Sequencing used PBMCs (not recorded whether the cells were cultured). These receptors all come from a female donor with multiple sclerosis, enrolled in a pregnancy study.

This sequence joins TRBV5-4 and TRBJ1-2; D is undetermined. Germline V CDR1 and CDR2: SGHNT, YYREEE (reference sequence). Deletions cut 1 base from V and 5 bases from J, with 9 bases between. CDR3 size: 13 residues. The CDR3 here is CASSLWAGYGYTF. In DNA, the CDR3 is TGTGCCAGCAGCTTGTGGGCAGGATATGGCTACACCTTC.

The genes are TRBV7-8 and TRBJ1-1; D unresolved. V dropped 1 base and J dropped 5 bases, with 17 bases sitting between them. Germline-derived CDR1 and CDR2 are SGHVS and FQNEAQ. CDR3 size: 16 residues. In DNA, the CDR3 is TGTGCCAGCAGCTTAGGTCGCCGGTTATGGAGGACTGAAGCTTTCTTT. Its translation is CASSLGRRLWRTEAFF.

Here the CDR3 reads CASSIGTASYEQYF. CDR3 bases: TGTGCCAGTAGTATAGGCACCGCCTCCTACGAGCAGTACTTC. This chain joins TRBV19 and TRBJ2-7, with unresolved D. V was pared by 1 base and J by 0 bases, with 7 bases between. This CDR3 has 14 amino acids. Per the germline V gene, CDR1 is LNHDA and CDR2 is SQIVND (reference sequence).